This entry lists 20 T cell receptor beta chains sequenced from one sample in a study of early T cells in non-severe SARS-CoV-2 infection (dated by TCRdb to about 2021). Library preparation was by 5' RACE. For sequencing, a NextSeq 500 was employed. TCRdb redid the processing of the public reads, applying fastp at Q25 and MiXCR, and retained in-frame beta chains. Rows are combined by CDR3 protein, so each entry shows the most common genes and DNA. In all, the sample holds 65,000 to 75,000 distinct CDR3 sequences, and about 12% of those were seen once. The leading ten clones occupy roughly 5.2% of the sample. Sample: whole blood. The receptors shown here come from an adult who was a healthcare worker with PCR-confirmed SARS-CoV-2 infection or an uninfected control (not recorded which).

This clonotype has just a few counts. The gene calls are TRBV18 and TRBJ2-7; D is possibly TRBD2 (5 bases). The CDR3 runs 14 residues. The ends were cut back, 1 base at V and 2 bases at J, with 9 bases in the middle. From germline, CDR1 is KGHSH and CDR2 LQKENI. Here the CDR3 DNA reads TGTGCCAGCTCACCACGGGGAGTCACCTACGAGCAGTACTTC. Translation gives CASSPRGVTYEQYF.

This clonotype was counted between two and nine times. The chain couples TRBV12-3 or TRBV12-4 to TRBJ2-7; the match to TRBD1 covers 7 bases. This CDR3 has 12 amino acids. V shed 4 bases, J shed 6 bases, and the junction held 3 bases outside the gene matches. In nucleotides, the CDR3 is TGTGCCAGCAGTTCGCACAGGGGCGAGCAGTACTTC. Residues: CASSSHRGEQYF.

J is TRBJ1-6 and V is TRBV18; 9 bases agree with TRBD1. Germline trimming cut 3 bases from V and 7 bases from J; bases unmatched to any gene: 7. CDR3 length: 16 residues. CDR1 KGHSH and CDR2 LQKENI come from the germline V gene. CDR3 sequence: CASSPTGTGRNSPLHF. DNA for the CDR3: TGTGCCAGCTCACCTACCGGGACAGGGCGCAATTCACCCCTCCACTTT.

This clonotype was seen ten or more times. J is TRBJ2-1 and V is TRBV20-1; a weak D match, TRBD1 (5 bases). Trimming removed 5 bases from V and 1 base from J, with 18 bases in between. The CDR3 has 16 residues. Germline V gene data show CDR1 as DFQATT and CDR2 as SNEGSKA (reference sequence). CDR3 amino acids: CSALPRAMMSYNEQFF. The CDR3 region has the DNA TGCAGTGCTCTGCCCAGGGCCATGATGTCCTACAATGAGCAGTTCTTC.

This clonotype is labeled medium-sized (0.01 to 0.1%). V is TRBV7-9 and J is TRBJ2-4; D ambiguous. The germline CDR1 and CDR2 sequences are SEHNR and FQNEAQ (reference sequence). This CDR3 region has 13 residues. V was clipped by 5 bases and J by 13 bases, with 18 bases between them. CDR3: CASSPQPQAPQYF. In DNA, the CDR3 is TGTGCCAGCAGCCCCCAGCCACAAGCGCCCCAGTACTTC.

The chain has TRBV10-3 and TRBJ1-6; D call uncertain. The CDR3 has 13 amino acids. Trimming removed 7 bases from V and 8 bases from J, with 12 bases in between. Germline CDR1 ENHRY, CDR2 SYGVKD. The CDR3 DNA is TGTGCCATCACCACGGATCTTGATTCACCCCTCCACTTT. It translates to CAITTDLDSPLHF.

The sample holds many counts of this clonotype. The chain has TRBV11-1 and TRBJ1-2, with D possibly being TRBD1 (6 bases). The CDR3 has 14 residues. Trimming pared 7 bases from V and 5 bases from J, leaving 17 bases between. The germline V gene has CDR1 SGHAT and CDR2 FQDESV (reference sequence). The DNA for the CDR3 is TGTGCCAGCACCACGGATTCGACAGGTTATGGCTACACCTTC. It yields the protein CASTTDSTGYGYTF.

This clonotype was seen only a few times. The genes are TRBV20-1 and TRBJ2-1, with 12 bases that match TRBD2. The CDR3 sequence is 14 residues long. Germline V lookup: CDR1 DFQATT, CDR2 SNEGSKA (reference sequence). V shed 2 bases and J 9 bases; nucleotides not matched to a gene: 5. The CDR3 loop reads CSARLAGGPGEQFF. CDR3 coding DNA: TGCAGTGCTAGACTAGCGGGAGGGCCGGGTGAGCAGTTCTTC.

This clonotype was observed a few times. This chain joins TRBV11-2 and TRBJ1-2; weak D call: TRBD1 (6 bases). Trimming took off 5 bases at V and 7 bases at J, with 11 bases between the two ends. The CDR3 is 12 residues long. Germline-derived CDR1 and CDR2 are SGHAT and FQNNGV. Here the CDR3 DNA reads TGTGCCAGCAGCCACGGGGGCCTTGGCTACACCTTC. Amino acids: CASSHGGLGYTF.

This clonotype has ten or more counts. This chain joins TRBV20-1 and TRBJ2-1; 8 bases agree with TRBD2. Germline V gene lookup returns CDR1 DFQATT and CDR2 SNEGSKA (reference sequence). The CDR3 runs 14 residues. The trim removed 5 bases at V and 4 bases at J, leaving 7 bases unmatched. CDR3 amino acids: CSADRGGPYNEQFF. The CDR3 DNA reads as TGCAGTGCTGATCGGGGGGGCCCTTACAATGAGCAGTTCTTC.

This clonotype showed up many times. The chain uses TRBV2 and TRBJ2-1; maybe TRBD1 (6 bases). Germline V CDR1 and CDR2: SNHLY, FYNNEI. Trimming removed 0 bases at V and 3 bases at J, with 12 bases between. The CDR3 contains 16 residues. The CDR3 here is CASSEAPQGFYNEQFF. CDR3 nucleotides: TGTGCCAGCAGTGAAGCTCCACAGGGTTTCTACAATGAGCAGTTCTTC.

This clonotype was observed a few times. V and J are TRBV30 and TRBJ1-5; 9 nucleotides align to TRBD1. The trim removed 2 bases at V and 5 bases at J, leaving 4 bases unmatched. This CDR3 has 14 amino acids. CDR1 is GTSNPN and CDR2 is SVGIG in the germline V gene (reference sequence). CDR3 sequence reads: CAWSKDRGYQPQHF. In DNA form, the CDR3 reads TGTGCCTGGAGTAAGGACAGGGGCTATCAGCCCCAGCATTTT.

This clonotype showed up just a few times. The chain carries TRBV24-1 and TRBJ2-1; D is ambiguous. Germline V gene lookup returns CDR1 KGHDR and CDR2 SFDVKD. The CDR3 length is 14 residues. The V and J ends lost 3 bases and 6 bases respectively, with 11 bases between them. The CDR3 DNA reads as TGTGCCACCAGTGATCCCCCCCCTGGCAATGAGCAGTTCTTC. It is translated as CATSDPPPGNEQFF.

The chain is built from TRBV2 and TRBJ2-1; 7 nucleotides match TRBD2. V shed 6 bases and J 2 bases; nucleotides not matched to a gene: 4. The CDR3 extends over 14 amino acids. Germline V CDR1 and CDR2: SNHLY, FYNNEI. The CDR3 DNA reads TGTGCCAGCAGAAAGCGGGGACCCTACAATGAGCAGTTCTTC. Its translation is CASRKRGPYNEQFF.

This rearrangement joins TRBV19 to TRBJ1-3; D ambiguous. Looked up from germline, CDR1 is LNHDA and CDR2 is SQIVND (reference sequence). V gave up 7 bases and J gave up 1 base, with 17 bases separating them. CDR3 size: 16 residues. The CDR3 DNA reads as TGTGCCAGTATTGGTAGCAGACGATCTTCTGGAAACACCATATATTTT. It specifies CASIGSRRSSGNTIYF.

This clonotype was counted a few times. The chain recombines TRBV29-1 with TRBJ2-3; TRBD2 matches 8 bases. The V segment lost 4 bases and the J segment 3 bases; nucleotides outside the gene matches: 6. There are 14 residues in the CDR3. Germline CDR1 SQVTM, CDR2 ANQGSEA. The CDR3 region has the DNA TGCAGCGTTGTGGGCGGGAGGAATACAGATACGCAGTATTTT. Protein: CSVVGGRNTDTQYF.

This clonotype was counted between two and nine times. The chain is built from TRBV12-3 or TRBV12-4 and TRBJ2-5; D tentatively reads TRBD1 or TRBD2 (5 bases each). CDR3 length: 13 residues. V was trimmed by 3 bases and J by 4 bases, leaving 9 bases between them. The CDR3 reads CASSFPGRETQYF. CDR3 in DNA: TGTGCCAGCAGTTTCCCAGGGAGAGAGACCCAGTACTTC.

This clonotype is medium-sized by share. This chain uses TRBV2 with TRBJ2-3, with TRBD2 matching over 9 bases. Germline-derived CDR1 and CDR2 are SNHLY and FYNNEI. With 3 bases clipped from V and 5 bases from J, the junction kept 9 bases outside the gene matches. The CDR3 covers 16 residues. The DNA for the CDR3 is TGTGCCAGCAGTGACATCGGCGGGGGGGCCGAAGATACGCAGTATTTT. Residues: CASSDIGGGAEDTQYF. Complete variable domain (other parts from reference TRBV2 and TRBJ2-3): EPEVTQTPSHQVTQMGQEVILRCVPISNHLYFYWYRQILGQKVEFLVSFYNNEISEKSEIFDDQFSVERPDGSNFTLKIRSTKLEDSAMYFCASSDIGGGAEDTQYFGPGTRLTVL.

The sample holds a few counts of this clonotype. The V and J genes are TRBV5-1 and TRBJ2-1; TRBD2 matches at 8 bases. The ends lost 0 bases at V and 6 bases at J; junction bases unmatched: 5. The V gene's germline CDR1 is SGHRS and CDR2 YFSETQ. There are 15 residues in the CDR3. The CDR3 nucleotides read TGCGCCAGCAGCTTGGTGATAGCGGGATCCAATGAGCAGTTCTTC. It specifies CASSLVIAGSNEQFF.

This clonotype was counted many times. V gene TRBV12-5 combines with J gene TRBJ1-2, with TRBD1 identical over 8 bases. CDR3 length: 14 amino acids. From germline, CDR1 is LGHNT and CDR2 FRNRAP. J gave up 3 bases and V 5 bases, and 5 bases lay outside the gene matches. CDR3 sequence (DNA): TGTGCTAGTGGTGCCCTGACAGGGGACTATGGCTACACCTTC. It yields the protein CASGALTGDYGYTF.